Given below is one T cell receptor (beta chain) in context. The data are from a study of blood T cell repertoires in COVID-19. The CDR3 covers 14 residues. V was pared by 6 bases and J by 1 base, with 4 bases of the junction left unmatched. The germline V gene encodes CDR1 ENHRY and CDR2 SYGVKD. TCRdb keeps only in-frame clones here, not all; method: immunoSEQ multiplex PCR. This table has under 100,000 clones, 78% appearing once. The origin of this receptor is a man aged 55-75 years with COVID-19, enrolled during active disease. The sequencing input was peripheral blood. The chain uses TRBV10-3 and TRBJ1-1, with 8 bases matching TRBD1. In DNA form, the CDR3 reads TGTGCCATCAGAGGACAGGGAGCGAACACTGAAGCTTTCTTT. It encodes CAIRGQGANTEAFF.